This paragraph covers one T cell receptor beta chain sequence. This sample was taken from a study of control samples from healthy donors and cancer patients. Produced via immunoSEQ multiplex PCR; TCRdb's table is partial and in-frame only. This table holds 75,000 to 100,000 clones, roughly 92% found once. The CDR3 runs 13 residues. From germline, CDR1 is SGHVS and CDR2 FQNEAQ. Trimming shortened V by 1 base and J by 4 bases, and 7 bases separated the two germline ends. The genes are TRBV7-8 and TRBJ1-2; D remains unclear. Source material: blood. The TCR originated in a human donor in good health. The donor label of this sample is uncertain. CDR3 nucleotide sequence: TGTGCCAGCAGCTTAGACGTCGGCTATGGCTACACCTTC. It codes for CASSLDVGYGYTF.